This T cell receptor beta chain was documented in a study of cytomegalovirus exposure and HLA in healthy donors (dated by TCRdb to the late 2010s). Some background on the complete study: An earlier analysis of 587 of the donors reported approximately 300 Gb of sequence data and 117 million unique TCR beta sequences obtained from roughly 170 million T cells. An early release that covered 640 HLA-typed donors contained around 300 gigabases of sequencing data and roughly 84 million unique TCR sequences. Among the approximately 430 genotyped donors, 75% to 90% belonged to the genetic ancestry cluster associated with self-reported Caucasian donors. The study aimed to test whether cataloging public T cell receptors could reveal signatures of past pathogen exposure. The study profiled the T cell repertoires of more than 500 subjects by immunosequencing and related them to cytomegalovirus serostatus. Besides the first cohort of under 700 subjects, a separate validation cohort made up of 90 to 150 different subjects was used. High-throughput TCR immunosequencing, statistical association of individual TCRs with disease status, and machine learning were combined to predict cytomegalovirus infection status. To study patterns of TCR occurrence, a later analysis re-analyzed previously published TCR beta repertoires from around 660 donors and added high-resolution HLA genotyping. Rather than using new phenotypic data, the later analysis identified candidate immune exposures from TCR beta sequences and from how often those sequences occurred across donors. In an earlier analysis of roughly 580 of the donors, high-throughput TCR beta sequencing was used to judge whether each TCR beta V gene segment behaved as functional or pseudogenic. Alongside the repertoire data, information on donor age, sex, ethnicity and CMV serostatus was compiled. A later genetic analysis took genome-wide SNP genotypes for about three fifths of the roughly 700 donors and used that subset as a discovery cohort. Every repertoire in the discovery cohort had been generated on one and the same sequencing platform. HLA typing included class I and class II loci at four-digit resolution. Typing coverage varied by locus: about 629-630 donors for A, B, C, DRB1 and DQB1; roughly 560 for DQA1; about 600 for DPA1; about 450 for DPB1. Because of strong linkage in the cohort, roughly 5 DR-DQ haplotypes were treated as single units for association and clustering. Among some 400 genotyped donors of the cohort, an average of roughly 240,000 unique TCR beta nucleotide sequences were sequenced per donor, about a sixth of them non-productive.

The research as a whole found: A later analysis associated roughly 17,000 TCR beta sequences with specific HLA alleles at a false discovery rate of 0.05. According to a later analysis, TCR association rates differed among HLA loci, with DRB1 alleles showing the most associated TCRs and HLA-C alleles showing the fewest. When HLA alleles, especially DR and DQ, strongly co-occurred, TCR associations were difficult to assign to individual alleles. The 87-base-pair reads could not distinguish some IMGT-functional V segments, including TRBV6-2 and TRBV6-3, so those segments were excluded. In the study, some 160 TCR beta chains were listed as associated with cytomegalovirus. Cytomegalovirus status was reported to be diagnosed by the classifier with high specificity and sensitivity in both the original and validation cohorts. An association between a missense DCLRE1C variant and V-gene and J-gene trimming of TCR beta chains was found in a later genetic analysis and replicated in an independent cohort. While some public TCRs were present in many individuals, most TCR sequences turned up only very rarely across donors. Immune exposure information for the cohort was limited to CMV serostatus. Compared with the roughly 670-donor mean, donors in an Asian-associated ancestry cluster had fewer N-insertions in productive TCRs, according to a later genetic analysis. The authors suggested that the approach could potentially be generalized to other disease states and immunological phenotypes. Presence/absence analyses assumed roughly uniform sequencing depth across donors, an assumption that may not hold. This cohort had only TCR beta chains sequenced, and the lack of alpha or paired-chain data limited which features could be detected. Because counts were too low, 15 or so rarely observed V segments, including chromosome 9 orphons, were excluded from the earlier analysis of roughly 580 of the donors. A cluster of highly shared sequence variants was judged likely to represent a technical artifact of the sequencing pipeline. A further reported finding was that TCR beta sequences accurately predicted the HLA-A and HLA-B alleles for most subjects in the first cohort. Correlated functional status among segregating V segments might reflect linkage disequilibrium, but an unknown experimental factor could not be ruled out. In vitro tests confirmed that three of the cytomegalovirus-associated TCR beta chains recognize cytomegalovirus antigens. An earlier analysis of approximately 540 of the donors showed that most TCR beta V segments appeared in productive rearrangements either about 87% or about 30% of the time, which broadly matched IMGT annotations. In a later analysis, HLA-associated TCR beta chains were found to be more clonally expanded and to have lower generation probabilities than equally common non-associated chains. Because HLA typing was unavailable for some donors at each locus, only the typed subset was used in association tests. A later analysis found that most CMV-associated TCR beta chains appeared HLA-restricted, with HLA associations seemingly driven largely by CMV exposure. A later analysis reported that several top co-occurrence clusters appeared linked to parvovirus B19, influenza, CMV and Epstein-Barr virus.

Comment on this clone: Its antigen is still unknown. There are no base qualities to consult, and no much larger clone falls within one base.

Per the germline V gene (reference sequence), GTSNPN is the CDR1 and SVGIG is the CDR2. Spanning cysteine to phenylalanine, the CDR3 consists of 14 amino acids. Only the CDR3 DNA is retained, 42 bases long and in frame from the first base. V lost 4 bases and J lost 11 bases; the stretch between them is 23 bases long. The library was prepared using the immunoSEQ multiplex PCR assay. For the multiplex PCR, a mixture combining 60 forward primers for TCR Vbeta segments and 13 reverse primers for TCR Jbeta segments was used. The CDR3 region of rearranged TCR beta genes was amplified from genomic DNA by a multiplex PCR assay. On the Illumina HiSeq System, the amplified TCR beta libraries were sequenced as 87-base-pair reads. As for the original processing: A later analysis counted tens of millions of unique TCR beta chains across the 690 or so repertoires, and approximately 11 million of these chains were shared by at least two donors. To remove PCR and sequencing errors, raw reads were error-corrected and collapsed into unique sequences using a nearest-neighbor algorithm that merged closely related sequences. To assign V, D and J gene segments, CDR3 sequences were aligned to IMGT reference sequences. Each retained sequence needed at least a six-nucleotide match to both a V gene segment and a J gene segment. Rearrangements were classified as productive when the CDR3 lacked stop codons and remained in frame with V and J, and all other rearrangements were classified as non-productive. CDR3 was defined according to IMGT convention as the region running from the second conserved V-encoded cysteine to the conserved J-encoded phenylalanine. In an earlier analysis of approximately 500 of the donors, sequences lacking an unambiguous match to a single V gene segment were excluded. In an earlier analysis of more than 500 of the donors, a V segment was called functional when productive rearrangements were above 56.7%, and segregating when the standard deviation between donors exceeded 5%. A statistical classification framework was built for diagnosing cytomegalovirus status from the catalog of TCR beta chain sequences. In a later analysis, TCR nucleotide sequences were compared against IMGT/GENE-DB human TR gene sequences so that V and J genes could be assigned. A later analysis assigned CDR3 sequences and most-parsimonious VDJ recombination scenarios with the TCRdist pipeline. A later analysis defined each TCR beta chain by its CDR3 amino acid sequence plus V-gene family, and excluded reads lacking a unique V-gene family. A later analysis removed 500 to 650 highly shared, low-generation-probability nucleotide sequences to deal with suspected cross-contamination and a sequencing artifact. In a later analysis, a clonal expansion index for each public chain was calculated from normalized within-repertoire ranks of inferred template counts. In a later analysis, generation probabilities were computed with a VDJ recombination model fitted to out-of-frame rearrangements, and the resulting probabilities were checked against IGoR. Hypergeometric tests were used in a later analysis to score TCR-TCR, TCR-HLA and TCR-CMV co-occurrence, with a repertoire-size bias correction applied to the TCR pairs. False discovery rates were estimated in a later analysis by permuting HLA or CMV assignments 20 times. A later analysis grouped co-occurring TCRs with DBSCAN, adding TCRdist sequence similarity when clustering within HLA-allele-positive subsets. Co-occurrence clustering excluded repertoires with fewer than 30,000 or more than 120,000 public chains, plus five with anomalous nucleotide sharing. Entries here come from immuneACCESS through TCRdb and include only in-frame sequences with V and J called. Some clones fail to appear in such tables; in the studies checked, an unresolved V gene covers under half of the shortfall, and the cause of the remainder is unknown. V, J and clone size are those of that table, while D and trimming were read from the DNA. For this sample the table gives around 200,000 clones, of which 82% were detected only once. Approximately 2.5% of the sample is held by the ten biggest clonotypes.

In total, 600 or so healthy bone marrow donors made up the cohort. At the time of sampling, all cohort members were nominally healthy, though unrecorded immune exposures were likely present. The donor was CMV seronegative and belonged to the group of around 350 seronegative cohort members. A peripheral blood sample was provided by each donor, and peripheral blood mononuclear cells were used for TCR beta sequencing. Genomic DNA was extracted from the blood cell samples with the Qiagen DNeasy Blood Extraction Kit. This receptor chain uses TRBV30 and TRBJ2-5, with TRBD2 tentatively as D gene (6 bases match). Sequencing used PBMCs. The origin of this receptor is a middle-aged woman in good health and CMV-seronegative. The CDR3 loop reads CAWNKGIGRTAQYF. The DNA is TGTGCCTGGAATAAGGGAATCGGGAGAACTGCGCAGTACTTC.